This is a list of T cell receptor beta chains from one sample in a study of blood T cell repertoires in COVID-19. Sequencing was performed with immunoSEQ multiplex PCR; in TCRdb, only in-frame clones are kept and a portion is missing. This table has approximately 230,000 clones, 80% to 90% appearing once. Sequenced input: PBMCs or T cells enriched from blood (not recorded which). The receptor source for this set is a woman under 40 who had recovered from COVID-19. Both conserved end residues are part of each CDR3. A D gene is named only where the DNA matches it firmly. Rows give clone size only sometimes, using once, few, many, or a class for an expanded clone.

abundance: NA
j_gene: TRBJ1-2
v_gene: TRBV28
d_gene: NA
CDR3aa: CASTPAGGARYGYTF
CDR3nt: TGTGCCAGCACTCCGGCGGGGGGCGCGAGGTATGGCTACACCTTC

abundance: NA
j_gene: TRBJ2-5
v_gene: TRBV7-8
d_gene: TRBD2
CDR3aa: CASSPRDYRETQYF
CDR3nt: TGTGCCAGCAGCCCCCGGGACTATCGAGAGACCCAGTACTTC

abundance: NA
j_gene: TRBJ1-1
v_gene: TRBV7-6
d_gene: NA
CDR3aa: CASSLEWESEAFF
CDR3nt: TGTGCCAGCAGCTTAGAATGGGAGAGCGAAGCTTTCTTT

abundance: NA
j_gene: TRBJ1-1
v_gene: TRBV19
d_gene: TRBD1
CDR3aa: CASSITGQGYTEAFF
CDR3nt: TGTGCCAGTAGTATAACGGGACAGGGTTACACTGAAGCTTTCTTT

abundance: NA
j_gene: TRBJ1-6
v_gene: TRBV5-1
d_gene: NA
CDR3aa: CATRTGGPVYNSPLHF
CDR3nt: TGCGCCACCCGCACGGGGGGGCCCGTCTATAATTCACCCCTCCACTTT

abundance: NA
j_gene: TRBJ2-7
v_gene: TRBV3-1/TRBV3-2
d_gene: NA
CDR3aa: CASSLPAGIYEQYF
CDR3nt: TGTGCCAGCAGCCTCCCGGCAGGGATTTACGAGCAGTACTTC

abundance: NA
j_gene: TRBJ2-7
v_gene: TRBV6-2/TRBV6-3
d_gene: NA
CDR3aa: CASSSRGGLYEQYF
CDR3nt: TGTGCCAGCAGTTCCCGTGGGGGACTCTACGAGCAGTACTTC

abundance: NA
j_gene: TRBJ1-4
v_gene: TRBV11-2
d_gene: NA
CDR3aa: CASSLMRGSEKLFF
CDR3nt: TGTGCCAGCAGCTTAATGCGGGGCAGTGAAAAACTGTTTTTT

abundance: NA
j_gene: TRBJ2-5
v_gene: TRBV19
d_gene: NA
CDR3aa: CASSMIAEETQYF
CDR3nt: TGTGCCAGTAGTATGATAGCTGAAGAGACCCAGTACTTC

abundance: NA
j_gene: TRBJ1-5
v_gene: TRBV10-3
d_gene: NA
CDR3aa: CAISPQGNSNQPQHF
CDR3nt: TGTGCCATCAGCCCACAGGGTAATAGCAATCAGCCCCAGCATTTT

abundance: NA
j_gene: TRBJ1-4
v_gene: TRBV7-3
d_gene: NA
CDR3aa: CASSLTGRGRDEKLFF
CDR3nt: TGTGCCAGCAGCTTAACGGGGAGGGGGAGGGATGAAAAACTGTTTTTT

abundance: NA
j_gene: TRBJ2-7
v_gene: TRBV28
d_gene: TRBD1
CDR3aa: CASSLGQGVSFYEQYF
CDR3nt: TGTGCCAGCAGTTTAGGCCAGGGGGTCAGTTTCTACGAGCAGTACTTC

abundance: NA
j_gene: TRBJ2-1
v_gene: TRBV6-5
d_gene: TRBD2
CDR3aa: CASTQGGLAGNEQFF
CDR3nt: TGTGCCAGCACCCAAGGGGGACTAGCGGGGAATGAGCAGTTCTTC

abundance: NA
j_gene: TRBJ2-1
v_gene: TRBV10-3
d_gene: TRBD2
CDR3aa: CAIAPGGSVFEQFF
CDR3nt: TGTGCCATCGCTCCGGGCGGGAGTGTCTTTGAGCAGTTCTTC

abundance: NA
j_gene: TRBJ1-4
v_gene: TRBV4-1
d_gene: TRBD1
CDR3aa: CASSRSDRGNEKLFF
CDR3nt: TGCGCCAGCAGCCGATCCGACAGGGGGAATGAAAAACTGTTTTTT

abundance: NA
j_gene: TRBJ2-3
v_gene: TRBV9
d_gene: TRBD1
CDR3aa: CASSVATGAGDTQYF
CDR3nt: TGTGCCAGCAGCGTAGCGACAGGGGCCGGAGATACGCAGTATTTT

abundance: NA
j_gene: TRBJ1-1
v_gene: TRBV19
d_gene: TRBD1
CDR3aa: CASSISRDRRMNTEAFF
CDR3nt: TGTGCCAGTAGTATATCCCGGGACAGACGCATGAACACTGAAGCTTTCTTT

abundance: once
j_gene: TRBJ2-2
v_gene: TRBV24-1
d_gene: NA
CDR3aa: CATSDPKTGNTGELFF
CDR3nt: TGTGCCACCAGTGACCCTAAGACAGGGAACACCGGGGAGCTGTTTTTT

abundance: NA
j_gene: TRBJ2-7
v_gene: TRBV30
d_gene: NA
CDR3aa: CAWSVLWASVSLEQYF
CDR3nt: TGTGCCTGGAGTGTACTTTGGGCTAGCGTAAGTCTCGAGCAGTACTTC

abundance: NA
j_gene: TRBJ2-3
v_gene: TRBV2
d_gene: NA
CDR3aa: CASRQEPTDTQYF
CDR3nt: TGTGCCAGCAGACAGGAGCCCACAGATACGCAGTATTTT

abundance: NA
j_gene: TRBJ2-1
v_gene: TRBV4-3
d_gene: NA
CDR3aa: CASSQDYPGSYNEQFF
CDR3nt: TGCGCCAGCAGCCAAGATTATCCCGGCTCCTACAATGAGCAGTTCTTC

abundance: NA
j_gene: TRBJ1-5
v_gene: TRBV19
d_gene: TRBD1
CDR3aa: CASNGRDRHQPQHF
CDR3nt: TGTGCCAGTAATGGACGGGACAGACATCAGCCCCAGCATTTT

abundance: NA
j_gene: TRBJ2-5
v_gene: TRBV9
d_gene: TRBD2
CDR3aa: CASSGGLAVQETQYF
CDR3nt: TGTGCCAGCAGCGGCGGACTAGCGGTACAAGAGACCCAGTACTTC

abundance: NA
j_gene: TRBJ1-1
v_gene: TRBV20-1
d_gene: NA
CDR3aa: CSARLPGVAFF
CDR3nt: TGCAGTGCTAGACTGCCAGGGGTAGCTTTCTTT

abundance: NA
j_gene: TRBJ2-5
v_gene: TRBV30
d_gene: NA
CDR3aa: CAWSPGETQYF
CDR3nt: TGTGCCTGGAGTCCCGGGGAGACCCAGTACTTC

abundance: NA
j_gene: TRBJ2-7
v_gene: TRBV20-1
d_gene: NA
CDR3aa: CSASLGRVYEQYF
CDR3nt: TGCAGTGCTAGTTTGGGGCGCGTCTACGAGCAGTACTTC

abundance: few
j_gene: TRBJ1-2
v_gene: TRBV28
d_gene: TRBD1
CDR3aa: CASSSGQLYGYTF
CDR3nt: TGTGCCAGCAGTTCGGGACAGCTGTATGGCTACACCTTC

abundance: NA
j_gene: TRBJ1-1
v_gene: TRBV29-1
d_gene: NA
CDR3aa: CSARTHPNTEAFF
CDR3nt: TGCAGCGCTAGGACACATCCTAACACTGAAGCTTTCTTT

abundance: NA
j_gene: TRBJ2-1
v_gene: TRBV24-1
d_gene: NA
CDR3aa: CATSDHRTSSYNEQFF
CDR3nt: TGTGCCACCAGTGATCACAGGACCAGCTCCTACAATGAGCAGTTCTTC

abundance: once
j_gene: TRBJ1-2
v_gene: TRBV6-5
d_gene: NA
CDR3aa: CASSYAGGDYGYTF
CDR3nt: TGTGCCAGCAGTTACGCGGGGGGTGACTATGGCTACACCTTC

abundance: NA
j_gene: TRBJ2-3
v_gene: TRBV5-1
d_gene: NA
CDR3aa: CASSLASGGGWVTDTQYF
CDR3nt: TGCGCCAGCAGCTTGGCTTCAGGGGGAGGATGGGTCACAGATACGCAGTATTTT

abundance: once
j_gene: TRBJ2-2
v_gene: TRBV9
d_gene: TRBD2
CDR3aa: CASTETSGRNTGELFF
CDR3nt: TGTGCCAGCACCGAAACTAGCGGACGGAACACCGGGGAGCTGTTTTTT